The clone carrying this T cell receptor beta chain has at least ten counts. The sample belongs to a study of T cells in Graves' hyperthyroidism and ophthalmopathy. J was trimmed by 0 bases and V by 6 bases; bases with no gene match: 9. This CDR3 contains 17 residues. The germline gives CDR1 MNHEY, CDR2 SVGEGT. Amplified TCR beta CDR3 regions came from RNA transcripts. Researchers ran a first-round RT-PCR on the TCR CDR3 using the HTBI primer set. One entry per CDR3 protein, called by TCRdb with MiXCR from the multiplex PCR reads. The sample yields almost 250,000 distinct CDR3 sequences, approximately 25% seen once.

The sequenced sample was blood. This chain joins TRBV6-2 or TRBV6-3 and TRBJ1-5; TRBD1 matches 9 bases. The TCR originated in a woman aged 40 to 55 with Graves' ophthalmopathy. The CDR3 loop reads CASRPGQGKNSNQPQHF. The CDR3 DNA follows: TGTGCCAGCAGACCGGGACAGGGAAAGAATAGCAATCAGCCCCAGCATTTT.